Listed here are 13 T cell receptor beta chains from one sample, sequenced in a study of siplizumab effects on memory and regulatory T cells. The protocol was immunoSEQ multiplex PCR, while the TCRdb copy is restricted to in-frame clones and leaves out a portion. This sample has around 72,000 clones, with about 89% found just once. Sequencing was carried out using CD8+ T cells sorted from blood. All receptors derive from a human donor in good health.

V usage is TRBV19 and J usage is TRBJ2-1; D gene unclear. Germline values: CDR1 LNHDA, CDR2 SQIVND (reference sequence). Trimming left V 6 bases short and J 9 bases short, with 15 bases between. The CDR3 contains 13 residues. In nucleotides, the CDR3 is TGTGCCAGTAGCCCTCCCCCAGGCGGTGAGCAGTTCTTC. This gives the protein CASSPPPGGEQFF.

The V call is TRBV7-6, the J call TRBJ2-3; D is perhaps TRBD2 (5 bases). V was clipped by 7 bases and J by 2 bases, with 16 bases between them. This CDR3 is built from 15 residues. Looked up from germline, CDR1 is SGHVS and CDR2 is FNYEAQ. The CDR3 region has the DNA TGTGCCAGCACTCCTTGGGAGAGCTACACAGATACGCAGTATTTT. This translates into CASTPWESYTDTQYF.

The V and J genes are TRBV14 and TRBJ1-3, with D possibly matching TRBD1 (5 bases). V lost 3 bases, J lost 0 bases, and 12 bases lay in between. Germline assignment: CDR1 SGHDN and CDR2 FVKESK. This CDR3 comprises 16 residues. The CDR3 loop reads CASSQGDSRSGNTIYF. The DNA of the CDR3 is TGTGCCAGCAGCCAGGGGGATTCCCGCTCTGGAAACACCATATATTTT.

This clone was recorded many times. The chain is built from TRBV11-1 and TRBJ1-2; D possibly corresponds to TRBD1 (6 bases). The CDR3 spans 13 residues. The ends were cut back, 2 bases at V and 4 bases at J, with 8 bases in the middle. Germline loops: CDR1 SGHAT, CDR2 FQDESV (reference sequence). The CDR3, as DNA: TGTGCCAGCAGCTTAACAGGGCCCTATGGCTACACCTTC. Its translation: CASSLTGPYGYTF.

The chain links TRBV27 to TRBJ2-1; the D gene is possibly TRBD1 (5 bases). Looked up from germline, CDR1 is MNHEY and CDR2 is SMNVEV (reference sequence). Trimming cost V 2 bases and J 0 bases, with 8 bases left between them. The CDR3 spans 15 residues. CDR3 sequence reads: CASSLQGYSYNEQFF. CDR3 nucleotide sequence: TGTGCCAGCAGTTTACAGGGTTACTCCTACAATGAGCAGTTCTTC.

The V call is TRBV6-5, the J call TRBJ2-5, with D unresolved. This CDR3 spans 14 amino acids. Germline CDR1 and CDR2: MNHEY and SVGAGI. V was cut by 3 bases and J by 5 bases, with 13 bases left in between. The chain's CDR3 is CASSYHSYKETQYF. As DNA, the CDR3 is TGTGCCAGCAGTTATCACAGCTACAAGGAGACCCAGTACTTC.

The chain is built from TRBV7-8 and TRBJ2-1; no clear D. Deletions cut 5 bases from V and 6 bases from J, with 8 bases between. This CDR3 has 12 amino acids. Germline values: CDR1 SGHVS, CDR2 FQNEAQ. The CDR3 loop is CASSVPPNEQFF. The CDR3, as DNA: TGTGCCAGCAGCGTCCCGCCCAATGAGCAGTTCTTC.

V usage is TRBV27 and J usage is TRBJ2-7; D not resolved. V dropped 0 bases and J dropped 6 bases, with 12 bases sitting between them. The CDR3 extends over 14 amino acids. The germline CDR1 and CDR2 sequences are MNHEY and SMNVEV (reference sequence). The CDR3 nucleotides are TGTGCCAGCAGTTTATCGTCGGGTTGGAGCGAGCAGTACTTC. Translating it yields CASSLSSGWSEQYF.

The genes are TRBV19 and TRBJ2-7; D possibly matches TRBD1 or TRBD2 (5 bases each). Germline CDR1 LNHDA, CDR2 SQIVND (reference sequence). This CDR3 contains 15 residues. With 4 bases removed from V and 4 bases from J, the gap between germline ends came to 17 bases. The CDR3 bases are TGTGCCAGTAGTACACGATGGGACGGCATTTACGAGCAGTACTTC. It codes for CASSTRWDGIYEQYF.

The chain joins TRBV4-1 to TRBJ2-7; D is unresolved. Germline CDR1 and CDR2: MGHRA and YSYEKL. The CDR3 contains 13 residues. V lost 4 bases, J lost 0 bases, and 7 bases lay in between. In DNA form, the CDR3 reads TGCGCCAGCAGCCCGCCGGGCTCCTACGAGCAGTACTTC. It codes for CASSPPGSYEQYF.

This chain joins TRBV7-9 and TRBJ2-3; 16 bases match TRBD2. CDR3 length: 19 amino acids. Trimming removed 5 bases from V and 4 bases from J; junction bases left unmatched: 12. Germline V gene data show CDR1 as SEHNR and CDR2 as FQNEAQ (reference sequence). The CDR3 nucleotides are TGTGCCAGCAGCCCCGGGACTAGCGGGAGGGCCTATCTTCCAGATACGCAGTATTTT. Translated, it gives CASSPGTSGRAYLPDTQYF.

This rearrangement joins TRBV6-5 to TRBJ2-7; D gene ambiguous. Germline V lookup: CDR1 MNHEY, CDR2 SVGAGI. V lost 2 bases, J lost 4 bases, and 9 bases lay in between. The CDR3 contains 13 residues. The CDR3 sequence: CASSYARVYEQYF. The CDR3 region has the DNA TGTGCCAGCAGTTACGCCCGGGTGTACGAGCAGTACTTC.

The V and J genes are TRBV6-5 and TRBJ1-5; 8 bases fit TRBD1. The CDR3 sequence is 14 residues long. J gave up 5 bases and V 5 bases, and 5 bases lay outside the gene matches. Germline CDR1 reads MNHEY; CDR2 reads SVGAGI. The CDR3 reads CASSPGQGYQPQHF. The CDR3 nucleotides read TGTGCCAGCAGTCCCGGACAGGGTTATCAGCCCCAGCATTTT.